This entry concerns a single T cell receptor beta chain. From germline, CDR1 is MNHEY and CDR2 SVGAGI. Losses at the gene ends were 2 bases for V and 9 bases for J; bases not matched to a gene: 2. This CDR3 comprises 15 residues. These data are taken from a study of blood T cell repertoires in COVID-19. The data were produced by immunoSEQ multiplex PCR, yet TCRdb's version contains in-frame clones alone and is incomplete. The sample consists of some 87,000 clones, around 80% of them appearing once. The V and J genes are TRBV6-5 and TRBJ1-6; 12 bases are a match to TRBD1. The sequence was collected from an elderly woman with active or convalescent COVID-19. The sequenced sample consisted of peripheral blood. The CDR3 coding sequence is TGTGCCAGCAGTTACGGGACAGGGGGCGGTTCACCCCTCCACTTT. Translating gives CASSYGTGGGSPLHF.